These T cell receptor beta chains were read from a single sample in a study of blood T cell repertoires in COVID-19. Here immunoSEQ multiplex PCR was the method, and the copy in TCRdb shows in-frame clones only, minus some. The sample consists of about 99,000 clones, approximately 79% of them appearing once. Sequenced material: peripheral blood. These receptors were collected from a woman of 80 years or more with active or convalescent COVID-19. CDR3s include the opening cysteine and the closing phenylalanine or tryptophan. Fields, in order: V gene, clone size, CDR3 protein. The size of a clone is reported for some rows only, either as once, few or many, or as a class for expanded clones.

>TRBV18|NA
CASSGTDQETQYF
>TRBV19|NA
CASSIVGGMAEAFF
>TRBV18|NA
CASSSEYQETQYF
>TRBV6-5|few
CASSSWRRNTEAFF
>TRBV10-3|NA
CAISEQVQETQYF
>TRBV5-6|NA
CASSLGQGTDGYTF
>TRBV5-4|NA
CASSPPGPGETQYF
>TRBV29-1|NA
CSVGVWGGNTEAFF
>TRBV29-1|NA
CSVEQGVFSEAFF
>TRBV10-3|NA
CAISGTGSSYNEQFF
>TRBV19|NA
CASRIFREIGEQFF
>TRBV9|NA
CASSAYQPQHF
>TRBV9|NA
CASSVGGGTVSGNTIYF
>TRBV7-2|NA
CASSPTFYQPQHF
>TRBV7-6|NA
CASSPGHPLIHNEQFF
>TRBV19|NA
CASSIGVAGNQPQHF
>TRBV19|NA
CASSIERGKDTEAFF
>TRBV12-3/TRBV12-4|once
CASSGERWSEAFF
>TRBV18|NA
CASSLETGPLSGNTIYF
>TRBV9|NA
CASSGTGLWETQYF
>TRBV19|NA
CATTGTGIGAKNIQYF
>TRBV2|NA
CGAGGIGELFF
>TRBV27|NA
CASSLRDTQYF
>TRBV30|NA
CAWSGGDNQPQHF
>TRBV5-4|NA
CASSTPTGNYEQYF
>TRBV6-5|NA
CASIIDRVITEAFF
>TRBV6-5|NA
CASSLGAFSGNTIYF
>TRBV18|once
CASSPWDRQDTQYF
>TRBV27|few
CASRSPRTATNEKLFF
>TRBV6-4|NA
CASSDGGQKSSYNEQFF
>TRBV7-7|once
CASSAGLAGDTQYF
>TRBV28|NA
CASRQGGRNEQFF
>TRBV29-1|NA
CSVAGLAESPLTDTQYF
>TRBV7-2|NA
CASRPGQGNYGYTF
>TRBV28|NA
CASSLRLAVNIQYF
>TRBV29-1|NA
CSANRASTEAFF
>TRBV29-1|NA
CSVWFRDRVDIQYF
>TRBV5-1|NA
CASSPGTGRQETQYF
>TRBV5-6|NA
CASSPAGGSYEQYF
>TRBV5-1|NA
CASSLLGANYEQYF
>TRBV5-6|NA
CASSLDSPYEQYF
>TRBV18|NA
CASSPSTAGLYGYTF
>TRBV12-3/TRBV12-4|NA
CASSPGVFGEQYF
>TRBV30|NA
CAWRRLAGGPTDTQYF
>TRBV15|NA
CATSREGSGTNYGYTF
>TRBV2|NA
CASSDYRGTLDSPPDTQYF
>TRBV6-5|NA
CASSSSGTRGDEQFF
>TRBV2|NA
CASSEAGGRAFEQFF
>TRBV5-4|NA
CASSLGALASYNEQFF
>TRBV9|NA
CASSVVAGGADTQYF
>TRBV12-3/TRBV12-4|NA
CASYRDTGELFF
>TRBV7-6|once
CASSLAVQGTGELFF
>TRBV11-3|NA
CASSLSSGNEQFF
>TRBV5-1|NA
CASSFGGNNEQFF
>TRBV24-1|once
CATSDPGTSGGEQFF
>TRBV7-2|NA
CASSLFAVTSEAFF
>TRBV15|NA
CATSRQGSIEQYF